The 4 T cell receptor beta chains below come from one sample, sequenced in a study of shared clonotypes between healthy human individuals. Assay used: immunoSEQ multiplex PCR; TCRdb lists only in-frame clones, some missing. The top ten clones hold 9.5% to 15% of a sample with 530,000 or so clones, around 79% of them seen once. Sequenced: PBMCs. All receptors derive from a woman aged 40 to 49 in good health. Some clones in this sample may be carry-over from other donors' samples.

V and J are TRBV7-9 and TRBJ2-7; tentatively, D is TRBD2 (6 bases). Germline CDR1 SEHNR, CDR2 FQNEAQ (reference sequence). With 4 bases removed from V and 2 bases from J, the gap between germline ends came to 12 bases. The CDR3 consists of 14 residues. CDR3 sequence reads: CASSSGSKAYEQYF. In nucleotides, the CDR3 is TGTGCCAGCAGCTCCGGGAGTAAGGCCTACGAGCAGTACTTC.

J is TRBJ2-1 and V is TRBV23-1; D ambiguous. Being an ORF, TRBV23-1 has a function that is uncertain. The CDR3 contains 20 residues. Trimming left V 5 bases short and J 0 bases short, with 26 bases between. CDR3 sequence: CASSIKPGPSCESSYNEQFF. The CDR3 DNA is TGCGCCAGCAGTATAAAGCCGGGCCCCTCGTGCGAAAGCTCCTACAATGAGCAGTTCTTC.

This clone was recorded a few times. This chain joins TRBV27 and TRBJ1-2; weak D call: TRBD1 (6 bases). Germline V lookup: CDR1 MNHEY, CDR2 SMNVEV (reference sequence). The CDR3 contains 15 residues. Trimming stripped 3 bases from V and 4 bases from J, with 15 bases between. The CDR3 here is CASSFLGQGSYGYTF. CDR3 DNA sequence: TGTGCCAGCAGTTTCCTCGGGCAGGGGTCCTATGGCTACACCTTC.

The V gene is TRBV28, the J gene TRBJ2-7; the D gene could be TRBD1 or TRBD2 (5 bases each). Trimming took off 5 bases at V and 3 bases at J, with 17 bases between the two ends. This CDR3 contains 15 residues. Germline loops: CDR1 MDHEN, CDR2 SYDVKM. CDR3 loop: CASSPPAIGGYEQYF. The CDR3 DNA follows: TGTGCCAGCAGTCCACCCGCCATTGGGGGCTACGAGCAGTACTTC.